What follows describes a single T cell receptor (beta chain). Antigen specificity is unknown. How the authors handled the data: Patient CD8+ clones exceeding 1% seldom corresponded to published virus-specific TCRB sequences. Repertoires were generated with immunoSEQ multiplex PCR, while TCRdb's copy carries only in-frame clones and drops some. V, J and clone size reflect that table, while D and trimming were determined from the DNA. The sample lists roughly 7,100 clones; around three quarters were seen once. The data originate from a study of somatic mutations in cytotoxic T cells in rheumatoid arthritis. Germline CDR1 SGHRS, CDR2 YFSETQ. The CDR3 has 17 amino acids. The V and J ends lost 0 bases and 8 bases respectively, with 20 bases between them. General study results and limits: A rise in CD8+ clonality with age was seen in rheumatoid arthritis patients but not in healthy controls.

Using positive magnetic bead selection on an AutoMACS, CD4+ and CD8+ cells were isolated, after which their purity was checked by flow cytometry. V usage is TRBV5-1 and J usage is TRBJ1-4, with a tentative D call TRBD1 (6 bases). The TCR comes from an adult with rheumatoid arthritis. Sequencing was done on a sample of CD8+ T cells sorted from blood. CDR3 amino acids: CASSLEGGPRRQEKLFF. The DNA for the CDR3 is TGCGCCAGCAGCTTGGAGGGGGGCCCGAGACGGCAGGAAAAACTGTTTTTT.